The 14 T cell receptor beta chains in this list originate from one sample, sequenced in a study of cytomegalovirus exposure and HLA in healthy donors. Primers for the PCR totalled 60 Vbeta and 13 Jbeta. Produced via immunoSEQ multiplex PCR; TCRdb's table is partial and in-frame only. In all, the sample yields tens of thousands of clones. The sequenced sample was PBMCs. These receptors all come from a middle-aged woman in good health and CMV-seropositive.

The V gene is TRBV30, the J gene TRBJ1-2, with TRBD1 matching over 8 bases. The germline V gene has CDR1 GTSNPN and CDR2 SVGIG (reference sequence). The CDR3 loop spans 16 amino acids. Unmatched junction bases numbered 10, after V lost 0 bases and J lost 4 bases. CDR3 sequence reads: CAWSVKVTGGAYGYTF. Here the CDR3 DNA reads TGTGCCTGGAGTGTAAAAGTAACAGGGGGTGCCTATGGCTACACCTTC.

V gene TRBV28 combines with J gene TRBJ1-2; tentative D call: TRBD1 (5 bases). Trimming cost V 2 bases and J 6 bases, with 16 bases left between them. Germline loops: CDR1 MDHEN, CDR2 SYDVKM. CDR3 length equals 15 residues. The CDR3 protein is CASSLQGSLLHGYTF. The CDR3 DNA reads TGTGCCAGCAGTTTACAGGGCAGCCTTCTTCATGGCTACACCTTC.

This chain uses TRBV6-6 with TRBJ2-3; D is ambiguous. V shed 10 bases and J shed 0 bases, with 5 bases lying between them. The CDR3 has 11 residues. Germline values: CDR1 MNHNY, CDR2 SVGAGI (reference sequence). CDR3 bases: TGTGCCACCCTGAGCACAGATACGCAGTATTTT. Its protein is CATLSTDTQYF.

The CDR3 protein is CARQREVSIWVTDTQYF. The CDR3 region has the DNA TGTGCCAGGCAGCGGGAGGTAAGTATCTGGGTCACAGATACGCAGTATTTT. The chain employs TRBV27 and TRBJ2-3; 9 nucleotides agree with TRBD2. The V gene's germline CDR1 is MNHEY and CDR2 SMNVEV (reference sequence). The V and J ends lost 9 bases and 2 bases, in that order; junction bases with no gene match: 15. The length of the CDR3 is 17 residues.

CDR3 residues: CASSFGTEAFF. Here the CDR3 DNA reads TGTGCCAGCAGTTTCGGCACTGAAGCTTTCTTT. The chain uses TRBV27 and TRBJ1-1; no clear D. CDR1 and CDR2 (germline): MNHEY, SMNVEV (reference sequence). With 3 bases removed from V and 4 bases from J, the gap between germline ends came to 3 bases. The CDR3 loop spans 11 amino acids.

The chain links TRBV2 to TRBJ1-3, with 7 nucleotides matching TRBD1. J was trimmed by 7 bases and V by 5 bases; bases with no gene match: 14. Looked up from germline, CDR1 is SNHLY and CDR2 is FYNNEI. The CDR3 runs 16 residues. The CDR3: CASSPTGQSLGNTIYF. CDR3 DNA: TGTGCCAGCAGTCCAACGGGACAGAGCTTGGGGAACACCATATATTTT.

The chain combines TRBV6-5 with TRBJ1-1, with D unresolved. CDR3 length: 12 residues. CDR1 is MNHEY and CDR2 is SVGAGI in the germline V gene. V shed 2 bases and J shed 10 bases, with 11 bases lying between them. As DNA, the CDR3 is TGTGCCAGCAGTTACAACGGGAGGAGAGCTTTCTTT. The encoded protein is CASSYNGRRAFF.

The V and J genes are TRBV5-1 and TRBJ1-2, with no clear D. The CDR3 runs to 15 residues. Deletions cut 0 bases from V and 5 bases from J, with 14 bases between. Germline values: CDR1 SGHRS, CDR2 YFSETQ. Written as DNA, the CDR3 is TGCGCCAGCAGCTTGGGTCAAGCCTCTATTTATGGCTACACCTTC. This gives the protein CASSLGQASIYGYTF.

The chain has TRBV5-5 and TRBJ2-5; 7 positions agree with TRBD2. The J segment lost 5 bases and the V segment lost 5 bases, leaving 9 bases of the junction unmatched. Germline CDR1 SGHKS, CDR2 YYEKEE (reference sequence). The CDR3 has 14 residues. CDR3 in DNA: TGTGCCAGCAGGTCTCGTTATAGCGGGGAGACCCAGTACTTC. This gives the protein CASRSRYSGETQYF.

DNA of the CDR3: TGCAGCGTCATTAGTCAGGGGGGCACTGAAGCTTTCTTT. This encodes CSVISQGGTEAFF. V usage is TRBV29-1 and J usage is TRBJ1-1; the match to TRBD1 covers 7 bases. Germline V CDR1 and CDR2: SQVTM, ANQGSEA. CDR3 length equals 13 residues. Trimming took 6 bases from V and 4 from J; bases not matched to a gene: 8.

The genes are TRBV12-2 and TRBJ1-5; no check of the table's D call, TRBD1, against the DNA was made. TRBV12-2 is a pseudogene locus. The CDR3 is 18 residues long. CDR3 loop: CASRFSGHSGVGNQPQHF. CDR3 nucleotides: TGTGCAAGTCGCTTTTCGGGACACTCCGGAGTTGGCAATCAGCCCCAGCATTTT.

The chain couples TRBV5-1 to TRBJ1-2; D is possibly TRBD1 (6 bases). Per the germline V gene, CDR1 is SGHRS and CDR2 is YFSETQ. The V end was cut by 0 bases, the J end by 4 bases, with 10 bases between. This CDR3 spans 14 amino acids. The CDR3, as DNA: TGCGCCAGCAGCTTGGGGGGGCTCGGCTATGGCTACACCTTC. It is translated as CASSLGGLGYGYTF.

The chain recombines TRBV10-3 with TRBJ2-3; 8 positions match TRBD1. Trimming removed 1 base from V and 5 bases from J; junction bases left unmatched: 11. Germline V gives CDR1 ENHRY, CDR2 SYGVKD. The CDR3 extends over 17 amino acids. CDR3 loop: CAISEWGTGPSKDTQYF. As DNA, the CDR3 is TGTGCCATCAGTGAGTGGGGGACAGGTCCCTCTAAAGATACGCAGTATTTT.

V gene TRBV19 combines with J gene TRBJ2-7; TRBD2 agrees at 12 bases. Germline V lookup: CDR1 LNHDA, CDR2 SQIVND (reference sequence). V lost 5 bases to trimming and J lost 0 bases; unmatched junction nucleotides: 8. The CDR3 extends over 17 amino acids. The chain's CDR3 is CASSAGLAGGPSYEQYF. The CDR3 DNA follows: TGTGCCAGTAGTGCAGGGCTAGCGGGAGGGCCCTCCTACGAGCAGTACTTC.